This T cell receptor beta chain was captured in a study of Ad26.COV2.S vaccination and SARS-CoV-2 variants. Study-wide points: While placebo recipients had lower spike-specific TCR breadth, vaccine recipients had more. Spike-specific CD8+ and CD4+ T cell responses reportedly showed substantial breadth after vaccination. Across vaccine and placebo recipients, the breadth of non-spike TCRs was similar.

Clones were read by immunoSEQ multiplex PCR, and TCRdb kept only the in-frame ones, dropping some. Here the sample spans roughly 150,000 clones, 86% being singletons. Per germline, CDR1 LNHDA and CDR2 SQIVND (reference sequence). The CDR3 has 14 residues. V was shortened by 3 bases and J by 7 bases, with 15 bases between the two germline ends. Regarding this clone: Antigen specificity is unknown.

Here the sequenced sample was peripheral blood, taken after recovery from COVID-19. The clonotype originates from a human donor who had recovered from COVID-19. The V gene is TRBV19, the J gene TRBJ1-2; D possibly corresponds to TRBD1 (6 bases). DNA of the CDR3: TGTGCCAGTAGTATTTCAGGGGTAGCTGGTGGCTACACCTTC. Translating it yields CASSISGVAGGYTF.